Sequencing of this T cell receptor beta chain was carried out in a study of patients and donors after allogeneic stem cell transplantation. TCRdb re-called the RT-PCR reads with MiXCR, one entry per CDR3 protein. The sample has hundreds of thousands of distinct CDR3 sequences; 16% are singletons. J lost 6 bases, V lost 7 bases, and 7 bases had no gene match. Germline V gene sequence: CDR1 SQVTM, CDR2 ANQGSEA. CDR3 length: 13 residues. What was sequenced was blood, either unsorted or a sorted T cell fraction (not recorded which). This TCR derives from a human donor who was either an allogeneic HSCT recipient or a stem cell or donor lymphocyte infusion donor (not recorded which). It is not recorded whose cells these are; they may come from a transplant donor. This rearrangement joins TRBV29-1 to TRBJ2-5; 11 positions match TRBD2. The CDR3 sequence is CSAGTSGPKTQYF. The CDR3 coding sequence is TGCAGCGCCGGGACTAGCGGCCCAAAGACCCAGTACTTC.